This TCR beta chain was recorded in a study of control samples from healthy donors and cancer patients. The method was immunoSEQ multiplex PCR; TCRdb's version includes in-frame clones alone and lacks a portion of them. The data show about 190,000 clones, 85% to 95% seen once. In germline, CDR1 is KGHDR, CDR2 SFDVKD. The CDR3 spans 14 residues. V gave up 4 bases and J gave up 2 bases; unmatched junction bases: 3. The V call is TRBV24-1, the J call TRBJ1-2, with TRBD1 matching 7 bases. The sequenced material came from blood. The receptor was isolated from a man younger than 30 in good health. For the CDR3, the DNA is TGTGCCACCAGTGAGGGACAGTTGAACTATGGCTACACCTTC. Its translation is CATSEGQLNYGYTF.